These T cell receptor beta chains were read from a single sample in a study of Graves' ophthalmopathy and Graves' hyperthyroidism. TCRdb re-analysed the multiplex PCR reads in MiXCR, keeping a single row per CDR3 protein. The table records roughly 400,000 distinct CDR3 sequences, about a sixth of them present only once. The source material was peripheral blood. Every receptor here comes from an adult woman with stable Graves' hyperthyroidism. The CDR3 runs from the conserved cysteine through the conserved F or W. The D gene is left open where the match is weak. The size field is filled for only some rows; it gives once, few, many or a size class.

V gene	D gene	clone size	CDR3 length	J gene	CDR3 DNA	CDR3 protein
TRBV7-2	TRBD1	many	16	TRBJ2-7	TGTGCCAGCAGCTTAGCGGGGACAGGGGGACCCTACGAGCAGTACTTC	CASSLAGTGGPYEQYF
TRBV6-1	NA	NA	14	TRBJ2-5	TGTGCCAGCAGCCCCTGGACAGCCCAAGAGACCCAGTACTTC	CASSPWTAQETQYF
TRBV28	TRBD1	many	16	TRBJ1-1	TGTGCCAGCAGTTCCCCTGGACAGGGGGCGCAAACTGAAGCTTTCTTT	CASSSPGQGAQTEAFF
TRBV20-1	TRBD1	NA	16	TRBJ1-3	TGCAGTGCTAGAGCTTCGACAGGGGGCGCTGGAAACACCATATATTTT	CSARASTGGAGNTIYF
TRBV12-3/TRBV12-4	NA	many	14	TRBJ2-2	TGTGCCAGCAAAACCGGGTCCAACACCGGGGAGCTGTTTTTT	CASKTGSNTGELFF
TRBV6-5	NA	many	14	TRBJ1-1	TGTGCCAGCAGTACCGAAAGGACATACACTGAAGCTTTCTTT	CASSTERTYTEAFF
TRBV11-2	TRBD1	NA	14	TRBJ1-1	TGCGCCAGCAGACCTACTACTGACAGGGTTGAAGCTTTCTTT	CASRPTTDRVEAFF
TRBV19	TRBD1	few	16	TRBJ2-2	TGTGCCAGTATATGGGGGACAGGGGACCGCACCGGGGAGCTGTTTTTT	CASIWGTGDRTGELFF
TRBV5-5	NA	NA	16	TRBJ1-2	TGTGCCAGCAGCTTATCTACAGGAGGGGCTACCTATGGCTACACCTTC	CASSLSTGGATYGYTF
TRBV28	NA	many	16	TRBJ2-7	TGTGCCAGCAGTCGACGCGGTTTGGCCGGGAAATACGAGCAGTACTTC	CASSRRGLAGKYEQYF
TRBV12-3/TRBV12-4	NA	many	12	TRBJ2-7	TGTGCCAGCAGTTTGGAGGGACCCGAGCAGTACTTC	CASSLEGPEQYF
TRBV19	TRBD1	NA	15	TRBJ2-7	TGTGCCAGTAGTAGGACCGGGACAGGAACCTACGAGCAGTACTTC	CASSRTGTGTYEQYF
TRBV27	NA	few	10	TRBJ1-5	TGTGCCAGCAGCACGGGGCCCCAGCATTTT	CASSTGPQHF
TRBV18	NA	NA	15	TRBJ1-1	TGTGCCAGCTCACCAACCAGGGGAGCGGTGGATGAAGCTTTCTTT	CASSPTRGAVDEAFF
TRBV28	NA	NA	12	TRBJ1-2	TGTGCCAGCGGGCAAGGGGGCTATGGCTACACCTTC	CASGQGGYGYTF
TRBV30	NA	many	17	TRBJ1-5	TGTGCCTGGAGTGGTGGGAGTCCCAGGGACCCTCATCAGCCCCAGCATTTT	CAWSGGSPRDPHQPQHF
TRBV20-1	TRBD2	many	17	TRBJ2-7	TGCAGTGCTAGGGCTCGGACTAGCGGGAGGATCCTCTACGAGCAGTACTTC	CSARARTSGRILYEQYF
TRBV12-3/TRBV12-4	NA	many	12	TRBJ1-1	TGTGCCAGCGTCACCATGAACACTGAAGCTTTCTTT	CASVTMNTEAFF
TRBV3-1	NA	NA	14	TRBJ2-7	TGTGCCAGCAGCCAGCCAGCCAGGGGTTACGAGCAGTACTTC	CASSQPARGYEQYF
TRBV6-1	NA	many	16	TRBJ1-5	TGTGCCAGCAGTGAACTAAAGGGAGGTGTCAATCAGCCCCAGCATTTT	CASSELKGGVNQPQHF
TRBV6-2/TRBV6-3	NA	many	14	TRBJ1-5	TGTGCCAGCAGTTGGCGGGGGGCGTATCAGCCCCAGCATTTT	CASSWRGAYQPQHF
TRBV4-1	NA	once	13	TRBJ1-5	TGCGCCAGCAGCCAAGCTGGGGAAAGGCCCCAGCATTTT	CASSQAGERPQHF
TRBV6-5	NA	many	13	TRBJ2-7	TGTGCCAGCAGTTACTCGGGACAATACGAGCAGTACTTC	CASSYSGQYEQYF
TRBV29-1	TRBD2	NA	16	TRBJ2-5	TGCAGCGTTGTGCGGGGGCTAGCGGGCCTCCAAGAGACCCAGTACTTC	CSVVRGLAGLQETQYF
TRBV12-3/TRBV12-4	TRBD1	many	14	TRBJ2-2	TGTGCCAGCAGTTCCGGGACAGCACCCGGGGAGCTGTTTTTT	CASSSGTAPGELFF
TRBV20-1	TRBD1	many	19	TRBJ1-2	TGCAGTGCTAGAGCCCCTTGGGACAGGGGAGGAATTACTAACTATGGCTACACCTTC	CSARAPWDRGGITNYGYTF
TRBV9	TRBD2	many	15	TRBJ2-7	TGTGCCAGCAGCGTATTGGGACTAGCGGGAGGCGAGCAGTACTTC	CASSVLGLAGGEQYF
TRBV11-2	NA	NA	13	TRBJ2-7	TGTGCCAGCGGGAAGCAGTCCACCTACGAGCAGTACTTC	CASGKQSTYEQYF
TRBV24-1	TRBD1	few	17	TRBJ2-7	TGTGCCACCAGTGATTCCGCGTGGACAGGGAACGGCTACGAGCAGTACTTC	CATSDSAWTGNGYEQYF
TRBV30	NA	many	13	TRBJ1-1	TGTGCCTGGACCCTTCATATGAACACTGAAGCTTTCTTT	CAWTLHMNTEAFF
TRBV12-3/TRBV12-4	NA	many	11	TRBJ1-1	TGTGCCAGCAGAGACAGGCTTGAGGCTTTCTTT	CASRDRLEAFF
TRBV11-2	TRBD1	many	14	TRBJ2-7	TGTGCCAGCAGCCCTGGACAGGGGGCGGGCGAGCAGTACTTC	CASSPGQGAGEQYF
TRBV10-2	NA	few	13	TRBJ1-6	TGCGCCAGCAGTGCGGCCCCGGCTTCACCCCTCCACTTT	CASSAAPASPLHF
TRBV24-1	TRBD1	many	16	TRBJ2-5	TGTGCCACCAGTGATTCCTGGACAGGGGCGCAAGAGACCCAGTACTTC	CATSDSWTGAQETQYF
TRBV10-3	NA	many	16	TRBJ1-1	TGTGCCATCAGTGAGTCGACCAAAGTGATGAACACTGAAGCTTTCTTT	CAISESTKVMNTEAFF
TRBV19	NA	many	15	TRBJ2-5	TGTGCCAGTAGTATAGGGGGAGACAGGCAAGAGACCCAGTACTTC	CASSIGGDRQETQYF
TRBV6-1	NA	many	14	TRBJ2-7	TGTGCCAGCAGTGAAGGGACTGTTTTCTACGAGCAGTACTTC	CASSEGTVFYEQYF
TRBV19	NA	NA	13	TRBJ2-5	TGTGCCAGTAGTATTTTGGGGCAAGAGACCAAGTACTTC	CASSILGQETKYF